The clone carrying this T cell receptor (beta chain) appeared a few times. Its specificity is unknown. TCRdb re-derived calls from the 5' RACE reads in MiXCR, one entry per CDR3 protein. Of approximately 60,000 distinct CDR3 sequences listed, 20% to 25% were seen once; the top ten hold over 2.5%. This CDR3 is 17 amino acids long. V gave up 1 base and J gave up 5 bases, with 17 bases separating them. CDR1 and CDR2 (germline): SGHVS, FQNEAQ. The study's findings and limits: The TCR gene usage of tumor memory CD4+ T cells clustered together with blood and lymph node memory CD4+ cells and with lymph node naive CD4+ cells. Tumor Treg TCRs overlapped most with tumor naive CD4+ cells.

This chain connects TRBV7-8 to TRBJ2-2; D uncertain. This sequence originates from a female donor with breast cancer. Sequenced: memory CD4+ T cells sorted from a lymph node. Subset meaning: memory CD4+ T cells, CD4+CD45RO+CD25-. The CDR3: CASSLGDGAGSTGELFF. CDR3 coding DNA: TGTGCCAGCAGCTTAGGCGACGGAGCCGGAAGTACCGGGGAGCTGTTTTTT. Full variable domain (outside the CDR3, taken from reference TRBV7-8 and TRBJ2-2): GAGVSQSPRYKVAKRGQDVALRCDPISGHVSLFWYQQALGQGPEFLTYFQNEAQLDKSGLPSDRFFAERPEGSVSTLKIQRTQQEDSAVYLCASSLGDGAGSTGELFFGEGSRLTVL.